Following are 2 T cell receptor beta chains from one sample sequenced in a study of blood T cell repertoires in COVID-19. TCRdb's table, derived via immunoSEQ multiplex PCR, lists solely in-frame clones and lacks some. The sample contains approximately 200,000 clones, about nine tenths of which appear only once. Source material: PBMCs or T cells enriched from blood (not recorded which). These receptors were taken from a man aged 30 to 39 who had recovered from COVID-19.

V usage is TRBV11-2 and J usage is TRBJ2-2; D gene uncertain. The CDR3 extends over 16 amino acids. Trimming removed 2 bases at V and 1 base at J, with 11 bases between. In germline, CDR1 is SGHAT, CDR2 FQNNGV. For the CDR3, the DNA is TGTGCCAGCAGCTTAAGTCGAGCGAGGAACACCGGGGAGCTGTTTTTT. As protein: CASSLSRARNTGELFF.

The V and J genes are TRBV30 and TRBJ1-2; 11 bases line up with TRBD1. V lost 2 bases to trimming and J lost 5 bases; unmatched junction nucleotides: 7. The CDR3 consists of 15 residues. Germline V CDR1 and CDR2: GTSNPN, SVGIG (reference sequence). This CDR3 is CAWSTGQGARYGYTF. In DNA form, the CDR3 reads TGTGCCTGGAGTACTGGACAGGGGGCGCGTTATGGCTACACCTTC. Full variable domain (rest looked up from reference TRBV30 and TRBJ1-2): SQTIHQWPATLVQPVGSPLSLECTVEGTSNPNLYWYRQAAGRGLQLLFYSVGIGQISSEVPQNLSASRPQDRQFILSSKKLLLSDSGFYLCAWSTGQGARYGYTFGSGTRLTVV.